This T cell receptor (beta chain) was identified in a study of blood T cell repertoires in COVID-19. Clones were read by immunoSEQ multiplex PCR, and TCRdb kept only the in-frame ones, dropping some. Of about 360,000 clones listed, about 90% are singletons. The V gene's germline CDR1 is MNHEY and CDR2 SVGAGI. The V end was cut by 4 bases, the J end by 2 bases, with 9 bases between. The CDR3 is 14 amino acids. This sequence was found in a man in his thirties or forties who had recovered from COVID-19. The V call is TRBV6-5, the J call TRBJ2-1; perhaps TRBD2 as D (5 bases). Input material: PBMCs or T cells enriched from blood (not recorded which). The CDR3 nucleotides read TGTGCCAGCAGTTCCGGGAATCCCTACAATGAGCAGTTCTTC. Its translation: CASSSGNPYNEQFF.